The present TCR beta chain was sequenced within a study of persistence of HIV-infected CD4 T cells. Trimming removed 5 bases from V and 5 bases from J; junction bases left unmatched: 10. The CDR3 is 14 amino acids. Germline V gene lookup returns CDR1 GTSNPN and CDR2 SVGIG (reference sequence). Worth noting for this clone: The antigen is unknown.

Overlapping HIV-1 Gag 15-mer peptides at 0.85 to 1 ug per peptide per mL were used. CD40L/CD69 double-negative CD45RO-high memory CD4+ T cells were collected. The immunoSEQ assay was version 4, run in survey mode. Repertoires were generated with immunoSEQ multiplex PCR, while TCRdb's copy carries only in-frame clones and drops some. The repertoire has over 40,000 clones, about 80% of them found once; the top ten carry 12% to 15%. This clonotype originated in an adult man with HIV who was CMV-seropositive. The source was CD4+ T cells sorted from PBMCs after 18-hour stimulation, collected from a patient who received antiretroviral therapy. The V call is TRBV30, the J call TRBJ2-5; 8 nucleotides align to TRBD1. This chain's CDR3 is CAWGQGAAGETQYF. The CDR3 DNA reads as TGTGCCTGGGGACAGGGCGCCGCCGGTGAGACCCAGTACTTC.